This entry is about one T cell receptor (beta chain). Measured with immunoSEQ multiplex PCR; TCRdb has only the in-frame clones, and not every one. Of a few million clones listed, about nine tenths were seen once; the top ten hold about 0.41%. This entry belongs to a study of shared clonotypes between healthy human individuals. Germline lookup yields CDR1 MNHNS and CDR2 SASEGT. Germline trimming cut 3 bases from V and 4 bases from J; bases unmatched to any gene: 12. The CDR3 has 16 residues. This clonotype was sampled from a man younger than 35 in good health. Some clones in this sample may be carry-over from other donors' samples. V usage is TRBV6-1 and J usage is TRBJ2-7; 7 bases align to TRBD1. Sequencing was done on a sample of naive CD4+ T cells from PBMCs. Subset described: CD45RA+ positively selected. The CDR3 loop reads CASSDVGTVGLYEQYF. CDR3 coding DNA: TGTGCCAGCAGTGATGTCGGGACAGTGGGTCTGTACGAGCAGTACTTC.